Each of the 31 T cell receptor beta chains below was sequenced from the same sample in a study of shared clonotypes between healthy human individuals. Sequencing used immunoSEQ multiplex PCR; TCRdb keeps in-frame clones, though not all of them. The sample carries about 2.3 million clones, about nine tenths recorded once. The specimen was naive CD4+ T cells from PBMCs. Subset defined: CD45RA+ positively selected. The receptor set was obtained from a man in his late teens or twenties in good health. Some clones in this sample may be carry-over from other donors' samples.

In the case of this clone: The sample carries other DNA sequences with the same CDR3. The chain combines TRBV2 with TRBJ2-5; no clear D gene. Germline assignment: CDR1 SNHLY and CDR2 FYNNEI. V was clipped by 3 bases and J by 5 bases, with 7 bases between them. The CDR3 has 12 amino acids. The CDR3 reads CASSEMAETQYF. CDR3 nucleotide sequence: TGTGCCAGCAGTGAGATGGCCGAGACCCAGTACTTC.

The chain carries TRBV4-1 and TRBJ2-7; 8 positions match TRBD1. V shed 0 bases and J 6 bases; nucleotides not matched to a gene: 7. The CDR3 covers 15 residues. CDR1 and CDR2 (germline): MGHRA, YSYEKL. The CDR3 DNA reads as TGCGCCAGCAGCCAAGATTCAACAGGGGGGCGCGAGCAGTACTTC. This codes for CASSQDSTGGREQYF.

The rearrangement joins TRBV6-5 to TRBJ2-7; TRBD2 aligns across 15 bases. The CDR3 is 15 amino acids. Unmatched junction bases numbered 5, after V lost 6 bases and J lost 5 bases. Germline V gene data show CDR1 as MNHEY and CDR2 as SVGAGI. CDR3 nucleotides: TGTGCCAGCAGACCGGGACTAGCGGGAGGAAACGAGCAGTACTTC. The encoded protein is CASRPGLAGGNEQYF.

J is TRBJ2-7 and V is TRBV6-1; possible D gene TRBD2, 6 bases. Deletions cut 4 bases from V and 2 bases from J, with 15 bases between. The CDR3 runs to 15 residues. Germline values: CDR1 MNHNS, CDR2 SASEGT. CDR3 amino acids: CASSGRLGYTYEQYF. The DNA of the CDR3 is TGTGCCAGCAGTGGGAGACTAGGCTACACCTACGAGCAGTACTTC.

Comment on this clone: At the DNA level, this CDR3 is encoded by other sequences in the same sample as well. The chain couples TRBV7-8 to TRBJ2-7; 11 positions agree with TRBD1. The CDR3 is 14 amino acids. CDR1 is SGHVS, CDR2 FQNEAQ, per germline. V was clipped by 5 bases and J by 4 bases; unmatched bases: 4. The CDR3 nucleotides are TGTGCCAGCAGCCCCAGGGACAGGGGGTACGAGCAGTACTTC. Amino acid sequence: CASSPRDRGYEQYF. Together with reference TRBV7-8 and TRBJ2-7, the CDR3 gives the full variable domain: GAGVSQSPRYKVAKRGQDVALRCDPISGHVSLFWYQQALGQGPEFLTYFQNEAQLDKSGLPSDRFFAERPEGSVSTLKIQRTQQEDSAVYLCASSPRDRGYEQYFGPGTRLTVT.

The chain carries TRBV6-4 and TRBJ2-2; D gene unclear. Trimming removed 4 bases from V and 2 bases from J, with 8 bases in between. The CDR3 runs to 14 residues. Germline V gives CDR1 MRHNA, CDR2 SNTAGT. Here the CDR3 DNA reads TGTGCCAGCAGTGTCAATATTAACACCGGGGAGCTGTTTTTT. As protein: CASSVNINTGELFF.

This rearrangement joins TRBV7-6 to TRBJ2-2; D is unresolved. The CDR3 extends over 14 amino acids. The germline gives CDR1 SGHVS, CDR2 FNYEAQ. Trimming stripped 3 bases from V and 0 bases from J, with 5 bases between. The CDR3 DNA follows: TGTGCCAGCAGCTTTGATACGAACACCGGGGAGCTGTTTTTT. Translating gives CASSFDTNTGELFF.

Regarding this clone: Additional DNA sequences in this sample encode the identical CDR3. V usage is TRBV7-2 and J usage is TRBJ2-5; D gene unclear. CDR1 is SGHTA, CDR2 FQGNSA, per germline. The CDR3 consists of 14 residues. V was shortened by 5 bases and J by 2 bases, with 12 bases between the two germline ends. The DNA of the CDR3 is TGTGCCAGCAGCCCATCGTTGCAGCAAGAGACCCAGTACTTC. It translates to CASSPSLQQETQYF.

This rearrangement joins TRBV28 to TRBJ2-7; no clear D gene. In germline, CDR1 is MDHEN, CDR2 SYDVKM. V gave up 3 bases and J gave up 6 bases, with 18 bases separating them. This CDR3 has 15 residues. The CDR3 coding sequence is TGTGCCAGCAGTTTCCCGGACCGTTACCTACGCGAGCAGTACTTC. It yields the protein CASSFPDRYLREQYF. The whole variable domain, filled in from reference TRBV28 and TRBJ2-7, reads DVKVTQSSRYLVKRTGEKVFLECVQDMDHENMFWYRQDPGLGLRLIYFSYDVKMKEKGDIPEGYSVSREKKERFSLILESASTNQTSMYLCASSFPDRYLREQYFGPGTRLTVT.

The chain employs TRBV5-1 and TRBJ2-3; D remains ambiguous. CDR1 is SGHRS, CDR2 YFSETQ, per germline. V was clipped by 0 bases and J by 6 bases, with 11 bases between them. This CDR3 is built from 14 residues. CDR3 protein: CASSLDPTPDTQYF. The CDR3 DNA reads as TGCGCCAGCAGCTTGGACCCGACTCCGGATACGCAGTATTTT.

This clone has just one count. V and J are TRBV27 and TRBJ1-3; D remains unclear. The CDR3 totals 13 residues. Germline V lookup: CDR1 MNHEY, CDR2 SMNVEV (reference sequence). V shed 3 bases and J shed 0 bases, with 3 bases lying between them. The CDR3 reads CASSFNSGNTIYF. CDR3 sequence (DNA): TGTGCCAGCAGTTTCAACTCTGGAAACACCATATATTTT.

This clone has a single count. The genes are TRBV2 and TRBJ2-1, with D unresolved. The length of the CDR3 is 11 residues. Per the germline V gene, CDR1 is SNHLY and CDR2 is FYNNEI. V was trimmed by 5 bases and J by 11 bases, leaving 10 bases between them. The CDR3 reads CASSPSPKQFF. CDR3 in DNA: TGTGCCAGCAGTCCCTCCCCCAAGCAGTTCTTC.

The J gene is TRBJ2-3, the V gene TRBV9; D perhaps matches TRBD2 (5 bases). CDR3 length equals 15 residues. Germline CDR1 SGDLS, CDR2 YYNGEE. Between the trimmed V and J ends, which lost 4 bases and 2 bases, there was a span of 14 bases. CDR3 in amino acids: CASSPPGGLTDTQYF. The CDR3 DNA sequence: TGTGCCAGCAGCCCCCCCGGCGGGCTCACAGATACGCAGTATTTT.

V usage is TRBV28 and J usage is TRBJ2-7; the D is unclear. The V gene's germline CDR1 is MDHEN and CDR2 SYDVKM. CDR3 length: 12 residues. The V and J ends lost 3 bases and 3 bases respectively, with 6 bases between them. CDR3 protein: CASSFPLYEQYF. In DNA form, the CDR3 reads TGTGCCAGCAGTTTCCCTCTCTACGAGCAGTACTTC.

V gene TRBV18 combines with J gene TRBJ2-3; D is perhaps TRBD1 or TRBD2 (5 bases each). The CDR3 runs to 15 residues. In germline, CDR1 is KGHSH, CDR2 LQKENI. With 3 bases removed from V and 4 bases from J, the gap between germline ends came to 14 bases. In DNA, the CDR3 is TGTGCCAGCTCACCCCCTGGGCAGGGAGCAGATACGCAGTATTTT. Amino acids: CASSPPGQGADTQYF. Supplemented by reference TRBV18 and TRBJ2-3, the full variable domain reads NAGVMQNPRHLVRRRGQEARLRCSPMKGHSHVYWYRQLPEEGLKFMVYLQKENIIDESGMPKERFSAEFPKEGPSILRIQQVVRGDSAAYFCASSPPGQGADTQYFGPGTRLTVL.

The rearrangement joins TRBV11-2 to TRBJ2-7, with 7 bases that match TRBD1. Germline CDR1 is SGHAT and CDR2 is FQNNGV. The CDR3 spans 15 residues. Losses at the gene ends were 1 base for V and 2 bases for J; bases not matched to a gene: 5. The CDR3 region is CASSLVVQGAYEQYF. CDR3 coding DNA: TGTGCCAGCAGCTTAGTTGTCCAGGGGGCCTACGAGCAGTACTTC.

The rearrangement links TRBV4-1 to TRBJ2-2, with a weak D call TRBD1 (5 bases). V lost 4 bases, J lost 0 bases, and 18 bases lay in between. CDR3 length: 18 amino acids. Germline CDR1 MGHRA, CDR2 YSYEKL. The CDR3 coding sequence is TGCGCCAGCAGCCTTCCAATTTACAGGTCCTCGAACACCGGGGAGCTGTTTTTT. This sequence encodes CASSLPIYRSSNTGELFF.

The chain recombines TRBV28 with TRBJ2-7; 7 nucleotides agree with TRBD1. J gave up 2 bases and V 4 bases, and 5 bases lay outside the gene matches. The CDR3 loop spans 14 amino acids. The germline gives CDR1 MDHEN, CDR2 SYDVKM. CDR3 DNA: TGTGCCAGCAGTTCCGGGGACAGCCCCTACGAGCAGTACTTC. Its translation: CASSSGDSPYEQYF.

V usage is TRBV2 and J usage is TRBJ2-2; possibly TRBD1 for D (5 bases). Germline CDR1 is SNHLY and CDR2 is FYNNEI. The CDR3 consists of 13 residues. Trimming took off 8 bases at V and 6 bases at J, with 13 bases between the two ends. For the CDR3, the DNA is TGTGCCAGCGATCAGGGTGGGTCCGGGGAGCTGTTTTTT. Its translation is CASDQGGSGELFF. Supplemented by reference TRBV2 and TRBJ2-2, the full variable domain reads EPEVTQTPSHQVTQMGQEVILRCVPISNHLYFYWYRQILGQKVEFLVSFYNNEISEKSEIFDDQFSVERPDGSNFTLKIRSTKLEDSAMYFCASDQGGSGELFFGEGSRLTVL.

The chain employs TRBV30 and TRBJ2-3, with 7 bases that match TRBD2. Trimming at V came to 1 base and at J to 5 bases, leaving 9 bases not matched to a gene. CDR3 length equals 15 residues. Germline CDR1 reads GTSNPN; CDR2 reads SVGIG (reference sequence). The CDR3 here is CAWSGSSGGGDTQYF. In nucleotides, the CDR3 is TGTGCCTGGAGTGGATCTAGCGGAGGAGGAGATACGCAGTATTTT. Full variable domain (missing parts from reference TRBV30 and TRBJ2-3): SQTIHQWPATLVQPVGSPLSLECTVEGTSNPNLYWYRQAAGRGLQLLFYSVGIGQISSEVPQNLSASRPQDRQFILSSKKLLLSDSGFYLCAWSGSSGGGDTQYFGPGTRLTVL.

The rearrangement uses TRBV5-4 and TRBJ2-2; D call uncertain. This CDR3 comprises 13 residues. Trimming took off 1 base at V and 1 base at J, with 2 bases between the two ends. Germline V gives CDR1 SGHNT, CDR2 YYREEE (reference sequence). CDR3 nucleotides: TGTGCCAGCAGCTTGTTGAACACCGGGGAGCTGTTTTTT. Protein sequence: CASSLLNTGELFF.

The chain uses TRBV6-1 and TRBJ2-3; no firm D call. The CDR3 is 13 amino acids. V was pared by 7 bases and J by 8 bases, with 16 bases between. Germline CDR1 reads MNHNS; CDR2 reads SASEGT. The CDR3 reads CASTLYGPGTQYF. DNA for the CDR3: TGTGCCAGCACCCTATACGGTCCGGGTACGCAGTATTTT.

V is TRBV7-2 and J is TRBJ1-3; D is uncertain. V was clipped by 8 bases and J by 2 bases, with 13 bases between them. The length of the CDR3 is 14 residues. Germline CDR1 SGHTA, CDR2 FQGNSA. The CDR3: CASRKPQAGNTIYF. The CDR3 DNA is TGTGCCAGCCGGAAACCTCAAGCTGGAAACACCATATATTTT.

This sequence joins TRBV4-1 and TRBJ1-6, with D unresolved. V lost 0 bases and J lost 5, with 11 bases in between. Germline CDR1 and CDR2: MGHRA and YSYEKL. The length of the CDR3 is 16 residues. CDR3 protein: CASSQDLIRDNSPLHF. The CDR3 nucleotides read TGCGCCAGCAGCCAAGATCTCATAAGGGATAATTCACCCCTCCACTTT.

In DNA, the CDR3 is TGTGCCAGCAGCTTAGTGCCGCGGCCAGGGGCTTTCTTT. Protein product: CASSLVPRPGAFF. The rearrangement links TRBV7-9 to TRBJ1-1; possibly TRBD1 for D (5 bases). Germline V gene lookup returns CDR1 SEHNR and CDR2 FQNEAQ (reference sequence). Trimming pared 1 base from V and 11 bases from J, leaving 14 bases between. This CDR3 spans 13 amino acids.

The chain has TRBV7-9 and TRBJ2-3; perhaps D is TRBD1 or TRBD2 (6 bases each). CDR1 is SEHNR, CDR2 FQNEAQ, per germline (reference sequence). V shed 6 bases and J shed 2 bases, with 18 bases lying between them. This CDR3 spans 16 amino acids. CDR3 nucleotide sequence: TGTGCCAGCAGTTTACCCGGGGGCACCATCACAGATACGCAGTATTTT. Amino acid sequence: CASSLPGGTITDTQYF.

V and J are TRBV6-6 and TRBJ2-4; a possible D gene is TRBD2 (5 bases). This CDR3 is 16 amino acids long. The germline V and J ends were trimmed by 5 bases and 2 bases, with 16 bases remaining between them. Germline V gene data show CDR1 as MNHNY and CDR2 as SVGAGI (reference sequence). CDR3 DNA sequence: TGTGCCAGCAGTCTCATGGCATCGGGGACCAAAAACATTCAGTACTTC. This codes for CASSLMASGTKNIQYF.

The gene calls are TRBV6-1 and TRBJ2-1; TRBD2 agrees at 7 bases. CDR1 is MNHNS, CDR2 SASEGT, per germline. The CDR3 has 12 residues. J gave up 8 bases and V 5 bases, and 3 bases lay outside the gene matches. The DNA of the CDR3 is TGTGCCAGCAGTAGGGACTATGATGAGCAGTTCTTC. Translation gives CASSRDYDEQFF.

The chain has TRBV5-4 and TRBJ2-5; 10 bases are a match to TRBD2. V was pared by 7 bases and J by 5 bases, with 14 bases of the junction left unmatched. Germline CDR1 SGHNT, CDR2 YYREEE (reference sequence). The CDR3 runs to 16 residues. CDR3: CASYPKASGSGETQYF. The CDR3 coding sequence is TGTGCCAGCTATCCGAAGGCTAGCGGGAGCGGGGAGACCCAGTACTTC.

The genes are TRBV11-3 and TRBJ1-1, with TRBD1 as a possible D gene (6 bases). Germline V CDR1 and CDR2: SGHNT, YENEEA. V lost 5 bases and J 4 bases, leaving 17 bases between the germline ends. CDR3 size: 15 residues. This chain's CDR3 is CASSPRTAGPTEAFF. The CDR3 coding sequence is TGTGCCAGCAGCCCGCGGACAGCCGGCCCCACTGAAGCTTTCTTT.

This chain links TRBV9 with TRBJ1-1, with D perhaps TRBD1 (5 bases). Trimming shortened V by 4 bases and J by 0 bases, and 16 bases separated the two germline ends. CDR1 and CDR2 (germline): SGDLS, YYNGEE. CDR3 length: 16 amino acids. CDR3 in amino acids: CASSPGPHRVNTEAFF. CDR3 DNA sequence: TGTGCCAGCAGCCCAGGGCCCCATCGGGTGAACACTGAAGCTTTCTTT.